This entry concerns a single T cell receptor (beta chain). Some clones are missing from TCRdb's copy, which holds only in-frame ones; the method was immunoSEQ multiplex PCR. The sample yields under 8,000 clones, 78% seen once. This sample was taken from a study of sequential checkpoint blockade in melanoma. Across the study: Arm A got nivolumab then ipilimumab; arm B the reverse, 1:1. Both treatment sequences were followed by maintenance nivolumab.

Treatment meaning: randomized to nivolumab then ipilimumab (arm A) or the reverse (arm B). None of the patients previously received DNA-damaging chemotherapy. PBMC sorting kept live CD3+CD8+ cells without CD19 or CD56. CDR3 length: 14 amino acids. Germline V gene lookup returns CDR1 MNHEY and CDR2 SMNVEV (reference sequence). The J segment lost 6 bases and the V segment lost 2 bases, leaving 4 bases of the junction unmatched. V usage is TRBV27 and J usage is TRBJ2-3, with 8 bases aligning to TRBD1. The receptor's source is a human donor with melanoma. This specimen was CD8+ T cells sorted from blood (inferred from file names), taken from a patient given nivolumab and ipilimumab in sequence. The CDR3 coding sequence is TGTGCCAGCAGTTTAACAGGGGGGAGGGATACGCAGTATTTT. It yields the protein CASSLTGGRDTQYF.